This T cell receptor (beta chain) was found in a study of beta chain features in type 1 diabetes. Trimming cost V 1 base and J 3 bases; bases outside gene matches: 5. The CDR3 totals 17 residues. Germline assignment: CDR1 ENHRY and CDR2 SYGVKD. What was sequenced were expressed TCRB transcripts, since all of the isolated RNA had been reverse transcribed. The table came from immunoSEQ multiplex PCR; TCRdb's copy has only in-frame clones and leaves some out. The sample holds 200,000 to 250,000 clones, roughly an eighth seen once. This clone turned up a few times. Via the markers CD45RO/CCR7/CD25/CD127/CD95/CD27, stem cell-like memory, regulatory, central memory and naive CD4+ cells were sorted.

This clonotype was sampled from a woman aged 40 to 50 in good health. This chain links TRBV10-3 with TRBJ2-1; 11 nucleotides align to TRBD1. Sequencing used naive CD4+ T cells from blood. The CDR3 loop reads CAISELGQGASYNEQFF. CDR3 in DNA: TGTGCCATCAGTGAGTTAGGACAGGGGGCTAGCTACAATGAGCAGTTCTTC.